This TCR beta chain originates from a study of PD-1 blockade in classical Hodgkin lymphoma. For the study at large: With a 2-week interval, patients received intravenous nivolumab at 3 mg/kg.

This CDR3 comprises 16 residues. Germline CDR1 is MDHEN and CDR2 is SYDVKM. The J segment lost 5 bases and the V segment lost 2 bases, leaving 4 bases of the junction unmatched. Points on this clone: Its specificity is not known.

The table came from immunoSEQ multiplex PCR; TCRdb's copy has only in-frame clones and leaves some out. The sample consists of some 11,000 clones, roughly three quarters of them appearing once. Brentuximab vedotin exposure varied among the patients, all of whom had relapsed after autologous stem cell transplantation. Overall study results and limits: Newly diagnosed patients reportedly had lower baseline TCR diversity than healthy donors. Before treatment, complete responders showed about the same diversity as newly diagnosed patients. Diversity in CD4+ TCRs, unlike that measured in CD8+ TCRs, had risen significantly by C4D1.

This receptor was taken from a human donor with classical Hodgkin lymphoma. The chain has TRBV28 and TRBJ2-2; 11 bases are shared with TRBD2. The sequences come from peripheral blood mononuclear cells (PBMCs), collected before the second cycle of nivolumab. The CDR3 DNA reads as TGTGCCAGCAGTTTACTAGCGGGAGGCCCAACCGGGGAGCTGTTTTTT. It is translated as CASSLLAGGPTGELFF.